These T cell receptor beta chains were read from a single sample in a study of early T cells in non-severe SARS-CoV-2 infection. TCRdb re-analysed the 5' RACE reads in MiXCR, keeping a single row per CDR3 protein. Of about 25,000 distinct CDR3 sequences listed, roughly 4.4% are singletons. Sequenced input: whole blood. Source of these receptors: an adult who was a healthcare worker with PCR-confirmed SARS-CoV-2 infection or an uninfected control (not recorded which). CDR3s include the opening cysteine and the closing phenylalanine or tryptophan. The order of the fields is D gene, V gene, J gene, clone size, CDR3 protein, CDR3 DNA. The D gene is left open where the match is weak. Some rows have no size entry. The others give once, few or many, or a class for an expanded clone.

-,TRBV29-1,TRBJ2-1,many,CSVGPSFGNNEQFF,TGCAGCGTTGGACCTAGCTTCGGCAACAATGAGCAGTTCTTC
-,TRBV3-1,TRBJ1-1,-,CASSQGRAMNTEAFF,TGTGCCAGCAGCCAAGGTCGCGCCATGAACACTGAAGCTTTCTTT
-,TRBV7-9,TRBJ2-4,medium-sized,CASSRTGLAKNIQYF,TGTGCCAGCAGCCGAACCGGGCTAGCCAAAAACATTCAGTACTTC
TRBD2,TRBV6-2/TRBV6-3,TRBJ2-1,many,CASSAGTSSYNEQFF,TGTGCCAGCAGTGCCGGGACTAGCTCCTACAATGAGCAGTTCTTC
-,TRBV6-2/TRBV6-3,TRBJ1-5,many,CASTRAGVSNQPQHF,TGTGCCAGCACCCGGGCAGGGGTAAGCAATCAGCCCCAGCATTTT
-,TRBV18,TRBJ2-7,many,CASSIGSSYEQYF,TGTGCCAGCTCAATTGGGAGCTCCTACGAGCAGTACTTC
-,TRBV20-1,TRBJ1-1,few,CSATGAWNTEAFF,TGCAGTGCTACAGGGGCTTGGAACACTGAAGCTTTCTTT
TRBD1,TRBV20-1,TRBJ1-1,many,CSARDRRGHTEAFF,TGCAGTGCTAGAGATCGCAGGGGGCACACTGAAGCTTTCTTT
-,TRBV7-2,TRBJ2-3,many,CASSPRSLGGSRTDTQYF,TGTGCCAGCAGCCCAAGGAGCCTGGGAGGAAGTAGAACAGATACGCAGTATTTT
-,TRBV12-3/TRBV12-4,TRBJ1-2,-,CASSTTPGYYGYTF,TGTGCCAGCAGTACGACGCCCGGTTACTATGGCTACACCTTC
-,TRBV19,TRBJ2-2,-,CASSMRSSGELFF,TGTGCCAGTAGTATGAGGTCGTCCGGGGAGCTGTTTTTT
-,TRBV11-2,TRBJ2-3,many,CASSLESASTDTQYF,TGTGCCAGCAGCTTAGAGTCGGCCTCAACCGATACGCAGTATTTT
TRBD2,TRBV7-2,TRBJ2-5,many,CASSHGLAGGRETQYF,TGTGCCAGCAGTCACGGACTAGCGGGAGGGAGGGAGACCCAGTACTTC
-,TRBV20-1,TRBJ1-2,-,CSASGGRVYGYTF,TGCAGTGCTAGCGGGGGACGGGTCTATGGCTACACCTTC
-,TRBV5-5,TRBJ1-5,many,CASSWDSNQPQHF,TGTGCCAGCAGCTGGGACAGCAATCAGCCCCAGCATTTT
-,TRBV29-1,TRBJ2-3,many,CSVGADTQYF,TGCAGCGTTGGTGCAGATACGCAGTATTTT
-,TRBV29-1,TRBJ1-1,medium-sized,CSALPDSLPEAFF,TGCAGCGCTCTGCCGGACAGTCTGCCTGAAGCTTTCTTT
TRBD2,TRBV4-3,TRBJ2-5,many,CASSRASGMSETQYF,TGCGCCAGCAGCCGGGCTAGCGGGATGAGTGAGACCCAGTACTTC
-,TRBV7-8,TRBJ2-7,many,CASSLQGLQYF,TGTGCCAGCAGCTTACAGGGGTTGCAGTACTTC
-,TRBV4-1,TRBJ2-1,many,CASSHTGEWSHNEQFF,TGCGCCAGCAGCCACACGGGAGAATGGAGCCACAATGAGCAGTTCTTC
TRBD2,TRBV7-9,TRBJ2-1,many,CASSLALAGVRDEQFF,TGTGCCAGCAGCTTAGCGCTAGCGGGAGTAAGGGATGAGCAGTTCTTC
-,TRBV7-2,TRBJ2-5,few,CASSLRRAPYQETQYF,TGTGCCAGCAGCTTAAGGAGGGCCCCGTACCAAGAGACCCAGTACTTC
-,TRBV7-2,TRBJ2-7,many,CASSLPRSRTESYEQYF,TGTGCCAGCAGCTTGCCCCGGTCAAGGACGGAATCCTACGAGCAGTACTTC
TRBD2,TRBV12-3/TRBV12-4,TRBJ2-7,-,CASSPKLASLREQYF,TGTGCCAGCAGTCCAAAACTAGCGTCGCTTCGCGAGCAGTACTTC
TRBD2,TRBV7-9,TRBJ2-3,many,CASSLPREGGPDTQYF,TGTGCCAGCAGCTTACCGCGTGAGGGAGGGCCAGATACGCAGTATTTT
-,TRBV29-1,TRBJ2-3,many,CSVKGVVTDTQYF,TGCAGCGTAAAGGGGGTTGTCACAGATACGCAGTATTTT
-,TRBV27,TRBJ2-1,few,CASSREFSVDNEQFF,TGTGCCAGCAGCCGCGAATTCAGTGTAGACAATGAGCAGTTCTTC
TRBD2,TRBV7-3,TRBJ2-1,many,CASSLYVVREDRSNEQFF,TGTGCCAGCAGCTTATATGTGGTACGGGAGGACCGAAGCAATGAGCAGTTCTTC
-,TRBV19,TRBJ1-2,many,CASSKEASNYGYTF,TGTGCCAGTAGTAAGGAGGCCTCTAACTATGGCTACACCTTC
-,TRBV6-4,TRBJ2-2,many,CASSGGESGELFF,TGTGCCAGCAGTGGAGGGGAATCCGGGGAGCTGTTTTTT
TRBD2,TRBV15,TRBJ2-4,many,CATSRTGTSGLAKNIQYF,TGTGCCACCAGCAGGACCGGGACTAGCGGATTAGCCAAAAACATTCAGTACTTC
TRBD1,TRBV20-1,TRBJ1-2,few,CSARDGTDYGYTF,TGCAGTGCTAGAGATGGGACAGACTATGGCTACACCTTC
-,TRBV29-1,TRBJ1-1,many,CSGITRTEAFF,TGCAGCGGGATTACTCGTACTGAAGCTTTCTTT
TRBD1,TRBV20-1,TRBJ1-6,many,CSARQGQGPNSPLHF,TGCAGTGCTAGACAAGGACAGGGCCCTAATTCACCCCTCCACTTT
-,TRBV3-1,TRBJ1-6,few,CASSQDETAYSPLHF,TGTGCCAGCAGCCAAGATGAGACAGCATATTCACCCCTCCACTTT
-,TRBV12-3/TRBV12-4,TRBJ2-6,few,CASSQLSGANVLTF,TGTGCCAGCAGTCAACTCTCTGGGGCCAACGTCCTGACTTTC
-,TRBV4-3,TRBJ2-3,-,CASSQVGNRGSPSTDTQYF,TGCGCCAGCAGCCAAGTCGGGAATCGTGGCAGTCCTAGCACAGATACGCAGTATTTT
TRBD1,TRBV11-2,TRBJ1-1,many,CASRSIFGTEAEAFF,TGTGCCAGCAGGTCCATCTTCGGGACAGAGGCTGAAGCTTTCTTT
TRBD2,TRBV3-1,TRBJ2-1,many,CASSQDLGLAGHEQFF,TGTGCCAGCAGCCAAGATCTGGGGTTAGCGGGGCATGAGCAGTTCTTC
-,TRBV11-2,TRBJ2-5,many,CASSFYGGPETQYF,TGTGCCAGCAGCTTTTACGGAGGGCCTGAGACCCAGTACTTC
TRBD1,TRBV4-3,TRBJ2-1,many,CASSQLGPGTGEVDEQFF,TGCGCCAGCAGCCAGCTAGGCCCCGGGACAGGGGAGGTCGATGAGCAGTTCTTC
-,TRBV6-5,TRBJ1-1,many,CASTQGREAFF,TGTGCCAGCACCCAGGGCCGTGAAGCTTTCTTT
TRBD2,TRBV20-1,TRBJ2-1,-,CSARDITSGSLTPDEQFF,TGCAGTGCTAGAGATATTACTAGCGGGAGTCTTACACCGGATGAGCAGTTCTTC
-,TRBV6-5,TRBJ1-1,few,CASSFGQVNTEAFF,TGTGCCAGCAGTTTCGGACAAGTCAACACTGAAGCTTTCTTT
-,TRBV4-1,TRBJ2-3,-,CASSQLPIPSTDTQYF,TGCGCCAGCAGCCAACTACCAATCCCAAGCACAGATACGCAGTATTTT
-,TRBV12-3/TRBV12-4,TRBJ1-5,many,CASSRQGSNQPQHF,TGTGCCAGCAGCCGTCAGGGAAGCAATCAGCCCCAGCATTTT
TRBD1,TRBV6-1,TRBJ1-2,few,CASSDTGQFAYYGYTF,TGTGCCAGCAGTGATACGGGACAGTTCGCCTACTATGGCTACACCTTC
-,TRBV29-1,TRBJ2-1,few,CSVIEFGNEQFF,TGCAGCGTTATCGAGTTCGGGAATGAGCAGTTCTTC
TRBD1,TRBV11-2,TRBJ2-2,many,CASSPRGQGHRELFF,TGTGCCAGCAGCCCTAGAGGACAGGGCCACCGGGAGCTGTTTTTT
TRBD1,TRBV10-3,TRBJ1-3,many,CAISGTGAISGNTIYF,TGTGCCATCTCGGGAACAGGGGCGATCTCTGGAAACACCATATATTTT
-,TRBV13,TRBJ1-3,many,CASSLYAGKFAGNTIYF,TGTGCCAGCAGCTTATATGCAGGAAAGTTCGCTGGAAACACCATATATTTT
-,TRBV6-1,TRBJ1-1,many,CASVVTGPNTEAFF,TGTGCCAGTGTAGTAACAGGGCCGAACACTGAAGCTTTCTTT
TRBD1,TRBV27,TRBJ2-5,few,CASSRDRGLETQYF,TGTGCCAGCAGTCGGGACAGGGGGCTTGAGACCCAGTACTTC
TRBD2,TRBV12-3/TRBV12-4,TRBJ2-3,-,CASTPGTSGRRRTDTQYF,TGTGCCAGCACCCCCGGGACTAGCGGGAGGAGGCGCACAGATACGCAGTATTTT
-,TRBV3-1,TRBJ1-6,many,CASSQEYGGKNSPLHF,TGTGCCAGCAGCCAAGAGTACGGAGGGAAAAATTCACCCCTCCACTTT
TRBD1,TRBV7-6,TRBJ1-1,many,CASSLEGGTAEAFF,TGTGCCAGCAGCTTAGAAGGAGGGACAGCTGAAGCTTTCTTT
TRBD2,TRBV27,TRBJ2-7,-,CASSLIAGVDEQYF,TGTGCCAGCAGTTTAATCGCGGGAGTTGACGAGCAGTACTTC
TRBD2,TRBV13,TRBJ2-7,few,CASSPKLAYSYEQYF,TGTGCCAGCAGCCCAAAACTAGCGTATTCCTACGAGCAGTACTTC
-,TRBV12-3/TRBV12-4,TRBJ1-1,many,CASSLARGQKAFF,TGTGCCAGCAGTTTAGCGCGGGGGCAGAAAGCTTTCTTT
TRBD1,TRBV6-5,TRBJ2-1,many,CASSNGQGVYEQFF,TGTGCCAGCAGTAACGGACAGGGGGTCTATGAGCAGTTCTTC